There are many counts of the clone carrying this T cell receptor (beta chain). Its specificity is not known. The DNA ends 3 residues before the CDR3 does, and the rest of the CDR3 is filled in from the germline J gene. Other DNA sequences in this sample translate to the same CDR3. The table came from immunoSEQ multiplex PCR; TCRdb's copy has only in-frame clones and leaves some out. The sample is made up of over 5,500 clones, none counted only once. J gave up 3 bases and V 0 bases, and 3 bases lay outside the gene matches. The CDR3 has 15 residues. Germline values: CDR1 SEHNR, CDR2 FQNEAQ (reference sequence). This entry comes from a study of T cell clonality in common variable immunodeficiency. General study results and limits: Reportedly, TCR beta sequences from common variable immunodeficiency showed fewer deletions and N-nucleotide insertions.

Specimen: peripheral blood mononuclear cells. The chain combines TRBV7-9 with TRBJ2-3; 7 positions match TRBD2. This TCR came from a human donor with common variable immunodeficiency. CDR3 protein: CASSLAAGATDTQYF. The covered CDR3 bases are TGTGCCAGCAGCTTAGCGGCGGGAGCTACAGATACG. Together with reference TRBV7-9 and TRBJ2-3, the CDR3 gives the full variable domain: DTGVSQNPRHKITKRGQNVTFRCDPISEHNRLYWYRQTLGQGPEFLTYFQNEAQLEKSRLLSDRFSAERPKGSFSTLEIQRTEQGDSAMYLCASSLAAGATDTQYFGPGTRLTVL.